Presented here are 14 T cell receptor beta chains from one specimen sequenced in a study of beta chain features in type 1 diabetes. Points from the study as a whole: Type 1 diabetes patients showed a moderate but significant shortening of TCRB CDR3s in all four CD4+ subsets.

The whole isolated RNA underwent reverse transcription, so sequencing captured expressed TCRB transcripts. TCRdb's table, derived via immunoSEQ multiplex PCR, lists solely in-frame clones and lacks some. This table holds approximately 50,000 clones, 55% to 70% found once. These receptors are not linked to any known antigen. The material sequenced was stem cell memory CD4+ T cells from blood. The receptor set was obtained from a woman between 25 and 40 years old with type 1 diabetes.

The CDR3 bases are TGTGCCAGCAGCATTCGTCGGGACACAAGCACAGATACGCAGTATTTT. Its translation is CASSIRRDTSTDTQYF. The chain recombines TRBV7-9 with TRBJ2-3; a weak D match, TRBD1 (6 bases). Trimming shortened V by 5 bases and J by 0 bases, and 15 bases separated the two germline ends. The CDR3 totals 16 residues. Germline CDR1 SEHNR, CDR2 FQNEAQ (reference sequence).

This clone turned up a few times. The chain employs TRBV4-1 and TRBJ2-2, with a tentative D call TRBD1 (5 bases). CDR1 and CDR2 from the germline V gene are MGHRA and YSYEKL. This CDR3 contains 15 residues. V was shortened by 6 bases and J by 6 bases, with 17 bases between the two germline ends. CDR3 nucleotides: TGCGCCAGCAGTAGGACATTAGGATGGGCCGGGGAGCTGTTTTTT. Its translation is CASSRTLGWAGELFF.

This chain uses TRBV4-2 with TRBJ1-6, with unresolved D. The CDR3 contains 18 residues. CDR1 is LGHNA, CDR2 YNFKEQ, per germline. Trimming cost V 0 bases and J 10 bases, with 22 bases left between them. CDR3 in DNA: TGTGCCAGCAGCCAAGATCAGACACTGGCTCTTGTTGGCTCACCCCTCCACTTT. This sequence encodes CASSQDQTLALVGSPLHF.

The CDR3 DNA reads TGTGCCAGCAACCGACAGGGCGTAGAGACCCAGTACTTC. Translated: CASNRQGVETQYF. The V gene is TRBV7-9, the J gene TRBJ2-5; TRBD1 aligns across 7 bases. This CDR3 comprises 13 residues. The germline V gene has CDR1 SEHNR and CDR2 FQNEAQ (reference sequence). V was pared by 7 bases and J by 4 bases, with 6 bases of the junction left unmatched.

CDR3 residues: CASRRGESTDTQYF. The CDR3 DNA follows: TGTGCCAGCAGACGGGGGGAGAGCACAGATACGCAGTATTTT. This rearrangement joins TRBV9 to TRBJ2-3, with TRBD2 matching 7 bases. The CDR3 totals 14 residues. Germline V lookup: CDR1 SGDLS, CDR2 YYNGEE. J lost 0 bases, V lost 5 bases, and 3 bases had no gene match.

This clone was found a few times. The CDR3 loop reads CSVETSNRGGYTF. As DNA, the CDR3 is TGCAGCGTTGAGACCTCAAACAGGGGCGGCTACACCTTC. V and J are TRBV29-1 and TRBJ1-2, with 7 positions matching TRBD1. This CDR3 has 13 amino acids. Germline loops: CDR1 SQVTM, CDR2 ANQGSEA. With V trimmed by 3 bases and J by 8 bases, 9 bases remained unmatched. Full variable domain (missing parts from reference TRBV29-1 and TRBJ1-2): SAVISQKPSRDICQRGTSLTIQCQVDSQVTMMFWYRQQPGQSLTLIATANQGSEATYESGFVIDKFPISRPNLTFSTLTVSNMSPEDSSIYLCSVETSNRGGYTFGSGTRLTVV.

This chain joins TRBV29-1 and TRBJ1-1; D perhaps matches TRBD1 (6 bases). V lost 7 bases to trimming and J lost 3 bases, with 15 bases between them. Germline CDR1 reads SQVTM; CDR2 reads ANQGSEA. The CDR3 is 13 residues long. The CDR3 DNA follows: TGCAGCGGGGGGCAGGGGATCGACACTGAAGCTTTCTTT. It encodes CSGGQGIDTEAFF.

V usage is TRBV25-1 and J usage is TRBJ1-2; TRBD1 matches at 9 bases. CDR3 size: 13 residues. The germline V gene encodes CDR1 MGHDK and CDR2 SYGVNS. V gave up 1 base and J gave up 8 bases; unmatched junction bases: 2. The CDR3 DNA follows: TGTGCCAGCAGTGAATGGACAGGGGAAGGCTACACCTTC. It codes for CASSEWTGEGYTF.

This clone was picked up one time. The V gene is TRBV5-1, the J gene TRBJ2-1, with D possibly being TRBD1 (5 bases). The CDR3 length is 17 residues. CDR1 is SGHRS and CDR2 is YFSETQ in the germline V gene. Trimming pared 0 bases from V and 6 bases from J, leaving 19 bases between. CDR3 loop: CASSLAVYGARGNEQFF. The CDR3 bases are TGCGCCAGCAGCTTGGCCGTATATGGGGCACGAGGCAATGAGCAGTTCTTC.

The CDR3: CASSSPGLANEQFF. In DNA, the CDR3 is TGTGCCAGCAGCTCTCCGGGACTAGCCAATGAGCAGTTCTTC. The V and J genes are TRBV11-3 and TRBJ2-1, with 9 bases identical to TRBD2. The germline gives CDR1 SGHNT, CDR2 YENEEA. Trimming cost V 4 bases and J 6 bases; bases outside gene matches: 4. The CDR3 spans 14 residues.

CDR3 DNA: TGTGCCAGCGGAGGGAGTCGCACTGAAGCTTTCTTT. Its protein is CASGGSRTEAFF. The chain links TRBV28 to TRBJ1-1, with unresolved D. The CDR3 is made up of 12 amino acids. CDR1 and CDR2 (germline): MDHEN, SYDVKM. Trimming removed 8 bases from V and 4 bases from J, with 11 bases in between.

This chain links TRBV9 with TRBJ2-3; the D gene is possibly TRBD2 (6 bases). The CDR3 has 14 amino acids. The germline V gene has CDR1 SGDLS and CDR2 YYNGEE. Trimming took 0 bases from V and 5 from J, leaving 10 bases between them. The CDR3 is CASSVDVGGDTQYF. The CDR3 DNA is TGTGCCAGCAGCGTAGACGTGGGGGGAGATACGCAGTATTTT.

This clone was detected only a few times. The same CDR3 arises from other DNA sequences in this sample as well. This rearrangement joins TRBV27 to TRBJ1-5; 7 bases map to TRBD1. This CDR3 has 13 amino acids. Germline CDR1 is MNHEY and CDR2 is SMNVEV (reference sequence). J lost 4 bases, V lost 5 bases, and 2 bases had no gene match. For the CDR3, the DNA is TGTGCCAGCAGTCCGACAGGGAATCAGCCCCAGCATTTT. Protein sequence: CASSPTGNQPQHF.

Only a few counts were recorded for this clone. The genes are TRBV2 and TRBJ2-3; the D is unclear. Between the trimmed V and J ends, which lost 8 bases and 0 bases, there was a span of 12 bases. Germline V lookup: CDR1 SNHLY, CDR2 FYNNEI. The length of the CDR3 is 14 residues. The CDR3 is CASRGDGSTDTQYF. The CDR3 DNA follows: TGTGCCAGCCGAGGTGACGGGAGCACAGATACGCAGTATTTT.